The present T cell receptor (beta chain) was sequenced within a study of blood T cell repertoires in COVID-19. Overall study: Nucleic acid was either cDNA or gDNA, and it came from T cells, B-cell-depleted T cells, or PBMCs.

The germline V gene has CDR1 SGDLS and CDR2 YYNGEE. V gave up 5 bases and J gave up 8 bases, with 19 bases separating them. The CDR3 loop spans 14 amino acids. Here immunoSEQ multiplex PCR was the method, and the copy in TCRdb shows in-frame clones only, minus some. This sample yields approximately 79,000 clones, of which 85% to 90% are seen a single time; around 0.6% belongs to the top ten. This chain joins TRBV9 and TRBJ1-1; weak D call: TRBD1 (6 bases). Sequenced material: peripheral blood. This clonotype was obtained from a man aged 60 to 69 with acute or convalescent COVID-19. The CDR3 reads CASRALQGSFEAFF. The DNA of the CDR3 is TGTGCCAGCAGAGCATTACAGGGTTCTTTCGAAGCTTTCTTT. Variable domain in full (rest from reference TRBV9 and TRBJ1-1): DSGVTQTPKHLITATGQRVTLRCSPRSGDLSVYWYQQSLDQGLQFLIQYYNGEERAKGNILERFSAQQFPDLHSELNLSSLELGDSALYFCASRALQGSFEAFFGQGTRLTVV.